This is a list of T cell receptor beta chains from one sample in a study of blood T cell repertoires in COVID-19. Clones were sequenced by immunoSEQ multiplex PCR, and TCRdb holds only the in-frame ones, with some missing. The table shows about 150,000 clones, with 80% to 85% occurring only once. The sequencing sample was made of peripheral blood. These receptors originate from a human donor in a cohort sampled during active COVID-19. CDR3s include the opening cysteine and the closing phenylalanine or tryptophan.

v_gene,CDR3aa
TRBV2,CASMIAGGRYNEQFF
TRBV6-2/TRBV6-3,CASSRNMRSYNEQFF
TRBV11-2,CASSLDSLNTEAFF
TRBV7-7,CASSLEGGSTDTQYF
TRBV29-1,CSVVAGPAYEQYF
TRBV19,CASSPGAASNQPQHF
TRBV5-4,CASSLPPGAGGPSGELFF
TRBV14,CASSQDAASAPPYEQYF
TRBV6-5,CASSLRDSEKLFF
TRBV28,CASRRTGGNQPQHF
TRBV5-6,CASSATGLETQYF
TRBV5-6,CASSWRTGWSSGNTIYF
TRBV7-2,CASSPREGQGNYGYTF
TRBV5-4,CASSYRDRGESPLHF
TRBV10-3,CAIGGRSNQPQHF
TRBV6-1,CASSEEGGSEAFF
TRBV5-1,CASSFNPGREEQYF
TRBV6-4,CASSDSTSGGDTQYF
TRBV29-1,CSVGRGHGTEAFF
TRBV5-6,CASSLWQGLIYGYTF
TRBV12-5,CASGLKQDEQYF
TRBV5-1,CASSPGQGGDTQYF
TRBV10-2,CASSESSREKLFF
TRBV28,CASSFGAKGDEQYF
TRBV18,CASSPGSNRNQPQHF
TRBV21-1,CASSEQDYNEQFF
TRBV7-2,CASSLQTAREQYF
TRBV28,CASSAGQGAWEKLFF
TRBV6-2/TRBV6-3,CASSSGRGRVGGYTF
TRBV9,CASGARGLAGSTDTQYF
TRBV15,CATSGVVAGDGYYGYTF
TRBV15,CATSRSLPRRGDGYGYTF
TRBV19,CASGRAAGVQETQYF
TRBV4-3,CASSQDGRASETQYF
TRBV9,CASSAGQSSGNTIYF
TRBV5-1,CASSPGQGFSTDTQYF
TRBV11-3,CASSLGGYGANVLTF
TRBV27,CASSMTGEGYTF
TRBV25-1,CASRTSGGPGTQYF
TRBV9,CASSISASGVADTQYF
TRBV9,CASSVRQGANTEAFF